A single sample gave rise to the 11 T cell receptor beta chains below, sequenced in a study of technical replicates of blood from a few donors. TCRdb's copy holds only in-frame clones and misses some; the assay was immunoSEQ multiplex PCR. The profile shows 55,000 to 75,000 clones, around 92% of them singletons. Sequenced material: PBMCs. The receptors shown here come from a human donor in good health. Some clones in this sample may be carry-over from other donors' samples.

This clone was counted a single time. The gene calls are TRBV7-2 and TRBJ2-2; 7 nucleotides align to TRBD2. CDR1 and CDR2 from the germline V gene are SGHTA and FQGNSA. Trimming removed 7 bases from V and 6 bases from J; junction bases left unmatched: 14. There are 16 residues in the CDR3. The CDR3 loop reads CASTPRGGRTPGELFF. The CDR3 bases are TGTGCCAGCACCCCCCGGGGAGGGAGGACCCCCGGGGAGCTGTTTTTT.

This clone is a singleton in its sample. This rearrangement joins TRBV5-6 to TRBJ2-3, with D tentatively TRBD1 (6 bases). Trimming removed 2 bases at V and 0 bases at J, with 13 bases between. Germline CDR1 SGHDT, CDR2 YYEEEE. The CDR3 consists of 16 residues. In DNA form, the CDR3 reads TGTGCCAGCAGCTTTGCCGGGACACCAAGCACAGATACGCAGTATTTT. This translates into CASSFAGTPSTDTQYF.

This chain uses TRBV10-3 with TRBJ1-1, with TRBD1 as a possible D gene (6 bases). This CDR3 region has 15 residues. Germline assignment: CDR1 ENHRY and CDR2 SYGVKD. V dropped 2 bases and J dropped 0 bases, with 10 bases sitting between them. CDR3: CAISEQGQMNTEAFF. For the CDR3, the DNA is TGTGCCATCAGTGAGCAGGGACAAATGAACACTGAAGCTTTCTTT.

DNA for the CDR3: TGCGCCAGTGCCGGACAGGGGGAATTCTACGAGCAGTACTTC. Protein product: CASAGQGEFYEQYF. The chain recombines TRBV5-1 with TRBJ2-7; TRBD1 agrees at 10 bases. V shed 8 bases, J shed 3 bases, and the junction held 8 bases outside the gene matches. The CDR3 has 14 amino acids. CDR1 is SGHRS and CDR2 is YFSETQ in the germline V gene.

J is TRBJ2-7 and V is TRBV18; 9 bases line up with TRBD1. V lost 3 bases and J lost 1; bases outside the gene matches: 1. Germline lookup yields CDR1 KGHSH and CDR2 LQKENI. The CDR3 runs to 14 residues. CDR3 loop: CASSPDRGSYEQYF. DNA for the CDR3: TGTGCCAGCTCACCGGACAGGGGATCCTACGAGCAGTACTTC.

J is TRBJ2-7 and V is TRBV2; D possibly corresponds to TRBD2 (5 bases). The ends were cut back, 11 bases at V and 6 bases at J, with 20 bases in the middle. Germline V lookup: CDR1 SNHLY, CDR2 FYNNEI. The CDR3 covers 13 residues. The CDR3 region has the DNA TGTGCCGGCGCCACCGGGGTACTCGTCGAGCAGTACTTC. Amino acids: CAGATGVLVEQYF.

The chain links TRBV14 to TRBJ1-2, with no clear D. CDR1 and CDR2 from the germline V gene are SGHDN and FVKESK. With 1 base removed from V and 11 bases from J, the gap between germline ends came to 8 bases. This CDR3 has 11 residues. The CDR3 bases are TGTGCCAGCAGCCAAGGCCCGAGATACACCTTC. The encoded protein is CASSQGPRYTF.

V usage is TRBV6-6 and J usage is TRBJ2-3; TRBD1 matches at 8 bases. The CDR3 loop spans 16 amino acids. The germline V gene has CDR1 MNHNY and CDR2 SVGAGI (reference sequence). The trim removed 6 bases at V and 2 bases at J, leaving 10 bases unmatched. The CDR3 reads CASSNTGGKNTDTQYF. DNA of the CDR3: TGTGCCAGCAGCAACACAGGGGGAAAAAACACAGATACGCAGTATTTT.

The chain joins TRBV9 to TRBJ1-4, with TRBD1 identical over 8 bases. The germline gives CDR1 SGDLS, CDR2 YYNGEE. This CDR3 has 15 residues. Losses at the gene ends were 3 bases for V and 3 bases for J; bases not matched to a gene: 4. CDR3 nucleotide sequence: TGTGCCAGCAGCGCGTACAGGGGGGCTAATGAAAAACTGTTTTTT. Amino acid sequence: CASSAYRGANEKLFF.

The genes are TRBV6-6 and TRBJ1-4; a possible D gene is TRBD1 (5 bases). Germline V gene data show CDR1 as MNHNY and CDR2 as SVGAGI (reference sequence). V lost 6 bases and J lost 2, with 13 bases in between. CDR3 length: 15 amino acids. The CDR3 nucleotides read TGTGCCAGCAGCAAAGGGGTTACCACTAATGAAAAACTGTTTTTT. Encoded protein: CASSKGVTTNEKLFF.

The rearrangement links TRBV15 to TRBJ1-4; 11 positions match TRBD1. CDR3 size: 15 residues. Germline V gene data show CDR1 as LNHNV and CDR2 as YYDKDF (reference sequence). The V gene end was trimmed by 0 bases and the J gene end by 8 bases; junction bases not matched to a gene: 2. This CDR3 reads CATSRDGTGGEKLFF. For the CDR3, the DNA is TGTGCCACCAGCAGAGATGGGACAGGGGGGGAAAAACTGTTTTTT.